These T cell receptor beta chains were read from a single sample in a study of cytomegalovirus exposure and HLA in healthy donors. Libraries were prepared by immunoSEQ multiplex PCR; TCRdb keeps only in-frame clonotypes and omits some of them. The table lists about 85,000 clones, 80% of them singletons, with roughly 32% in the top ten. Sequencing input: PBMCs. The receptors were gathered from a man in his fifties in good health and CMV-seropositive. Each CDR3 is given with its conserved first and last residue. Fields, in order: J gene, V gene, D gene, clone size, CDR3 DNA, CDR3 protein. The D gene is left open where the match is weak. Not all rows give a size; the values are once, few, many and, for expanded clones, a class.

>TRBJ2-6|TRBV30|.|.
TGTGCCTGGAGGGGTAGCGGAAGTTCTGGGGCCAACGTCCTGACTTTC
CAWRGSGSSGANVLTF
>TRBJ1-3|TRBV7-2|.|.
TGTGCCAGCAGCGTGCGGGGCTCGGCCATATATTTT
CASSVRGSAIYF
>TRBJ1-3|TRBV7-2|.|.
TGTGCCAGCAGCAAGCAAACCTCTGGAAACACCATATATTTT
CASSKQTSGNTIYF
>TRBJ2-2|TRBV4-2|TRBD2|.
TGTGCCAGCAGCCAAGAACCGGGACTAGCGTCTGGGGAGCTGTTTTTT
CASSQEPGLASGELFF
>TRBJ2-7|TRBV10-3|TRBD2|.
TGTGCCATCAGTGCTAGCGGCGAGCAGTACTTC
CAISASGEQYF
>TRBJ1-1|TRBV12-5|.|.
TGTGCTAGTGGTTTTCTCCCGAGTCCGAACACTGAAGCTTTCTTT
CASGFLPSPNTEAFF
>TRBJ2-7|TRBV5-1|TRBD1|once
TGCGCCAGCAGTAGGGATGGACAGGGGTCGTACGAGCAGTACTTC
CASSRDGQGSYEQYF
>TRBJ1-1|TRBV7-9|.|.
TGTGCCAGCAGCTTCCAGGGCATCGCTGAAGCTTTCTTT
CASSFQGIAEAFF
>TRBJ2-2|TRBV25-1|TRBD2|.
TGTGCCAGCTTTTGCAACCGACTAGCGGGAGTCACCGGGGAGCTGTTTTTT
CASFCNRLAGVTGELFF
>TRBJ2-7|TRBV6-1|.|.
TGTGCCAGCAGACCCGGAGGGCGCGAAGTCGAGCAGTACTTC
CASRPGGREVEQYF
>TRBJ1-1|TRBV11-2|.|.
TGTGCCAGCAGCTTAGTCGGGGGCTCGCGGGGGGCGGCCACTGAAGCTTTCTTT
CASSLVGGSRGAATEAFF
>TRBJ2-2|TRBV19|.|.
TGTGCCAGTAGTATTCAAGGGGTCTTGGAGCTGTTTTTT
CASSIQGVLELFF
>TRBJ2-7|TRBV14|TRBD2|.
TGTGCCAGCAGCCAAGGGAGCGGACTAGCGGGAGTATACGAGCAGTACTTC
CASSQGSGLAGVYEQYF
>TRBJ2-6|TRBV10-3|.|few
TGTGCCATCACGAGGGACTCTGGGGCCAACGTCCTGACTTTC
CAITRDSGANVLTF
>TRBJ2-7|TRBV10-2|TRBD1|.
TGCGCCAGCGGGGGACAGGGTGAGGGCGAGCAGTACTTC
CASGGQGEGEQYF
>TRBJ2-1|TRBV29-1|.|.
TGCAGCGTTGAGGGGGGGCTTGGTGAGCAGTTCTTC
CSVEGGLGEQFF
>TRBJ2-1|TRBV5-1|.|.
TGCGCCAGCAGCTTGGCCTACCCAACCAATGAGCAGTTCTTC
CASSLAYPTNEQFF
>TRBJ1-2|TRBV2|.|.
TGTGCCAGCAGCCAAATGGGCCAGAACTATGGCTACACCTTC
CASSQMGQNYGYTF
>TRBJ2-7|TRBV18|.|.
TGTGCCAGCTCACTCGAAGCTGGTGGCGAGCAGTACTTC
CASSLEAGGEQYF
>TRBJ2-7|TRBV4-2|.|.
TGTGCCAGCAGCCAAGGCGAAGCGGACTCCTACGAGCAGTACTTC
CASSQGEADSYEQYF
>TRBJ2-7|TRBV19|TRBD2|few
TGTGCCAGTAGTATCACTGGCGGGAGGGCCGGGCTCCACGAGCAGTACTTC
CASSITGGRAGLHEQYF
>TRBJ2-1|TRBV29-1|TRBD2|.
TGCAGCACGGGCGGGAGTTTATTCAATGAGCAGTTCTTC
CSTGGSLFNEQFF
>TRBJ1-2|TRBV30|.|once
TGTGCCTGGGGCCGGGGGGGACCCAACTATGGCTACACCTTC
CAWGRGGPNYGYTF
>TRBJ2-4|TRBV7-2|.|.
TGTGCCAGCAGCGGAGGGGGCTCAAGAAACAGTCAGTACTTC
CASSGGGSRNSQYF
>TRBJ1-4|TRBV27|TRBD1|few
TGTGCCAGCAGTTCGGGACAGATTGAAAAACTGTTTTTT
CASSSGQIEKLFF
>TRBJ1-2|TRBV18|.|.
TGTGCCAGCTCACCCGGCACGGGAGACTATGGCTACACCTTC
CASSPGTGDYGYTF
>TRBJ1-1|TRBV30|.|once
TGTGCCTGGAGTCCCCGGGGAGTAGAGGCTTTCTTT
CAWSPRGVEAFF
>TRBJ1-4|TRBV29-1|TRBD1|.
TGCAGCGCAGCCATTGGGACAGGGGTCATTGGGAATGAAAAACTGTTTTTT
CSAAIGTGVIGNEKLFF
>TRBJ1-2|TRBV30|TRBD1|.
TGTGCCTGGAGCGCTGGGACAGTTCGGTATGGCTACACCTTC
CAWSAGTVRYGYTF
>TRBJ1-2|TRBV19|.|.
TGTGCCAGTAGCCAGGACAACGACTATGGCTACACCTTC
CASSQDNDYGYTF
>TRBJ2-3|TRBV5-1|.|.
TGCGCCAGCAGCTTTGGGCTGGGGACTTCAGCGGATACGCAGTATTTT
CASSFGLGTSADTQYF
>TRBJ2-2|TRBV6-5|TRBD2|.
TGTGCCAGCAGTTGGGCGGGAGGCTCGGAGACCGGGGAGCTGTTTTTT
CASSWAGGSETGELFF
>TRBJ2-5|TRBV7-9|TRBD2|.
TGTGCCAGCAGCCTCCTGGGTAGCGGGAGTGGTGAGACCCAGTACTTC
CASSLLGSGSGETQYF
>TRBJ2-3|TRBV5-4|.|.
TGTGCCAGCAGCTTACAGGGATCAGATACGCAGTATTTT
CASSLQGSDTQYF
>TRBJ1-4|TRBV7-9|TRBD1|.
TGTGCCAGCAGCTTACGTGAACAGGGGACTGAAAAACTGTTTTTT
CASSLREQGTEKLFF